This T cell receptor (beta chain) was recorded in a study of cytomegalovirus exposure and HLA in healthy donors. The PCR used 60 Vbeta and 13 Jbeta primers. Only in-frame clones appear in the TCRdb table, and some are missing; sequencing was by immunoSEQ multiplex PCR. Here the sample spans approximately 140,000 clones, 79% being singletons. J was trimmed by 6 bases and V by 4 bases; bases with no gene match: 7. The germline CDR1 and CDR2 sequences are LNHDA and SQIVND (reference sequence). The CDR3 sequence is 14 residues long. Those who donated were healthy bone marrow donors. The sample taken for sequencing was PBMCs. V usage is TRBV19 and J usage is TRBJ1-2, with 8 bases identical to TRBD1. The source is a human donor in good health. DNA of the CDR3: TGTGCCAGTAGTACTGCGACAGGGGCGAATGGCTACACCTTC. Translating it yields CASSTATGANGYTF.